This TCR beta chain originates from a study of T cell responses to AZD1222 COVID-19 vaccine. Study results and limitations: Donors were largely white British and mainly female; clonal diversity was possibly underestimated. Per reports, nearly half of all spike-specific TCRs target regions that are unmutated in variants.

The V segment lost 3 bases and the J segment 0 bases; nucleotides outside the gene matches: 2. This CDR3 is 15 amino acids long. The germline V gene encodes CDR1 SGHNT and CDR2 YYREEE (reference sequence). Produced via immunoSEQ multiplex PCR; TCRdb's table is partial and in-frame only. The sample has 90,000 to 150,000 clones, around nine tenths seen once; the top ten hold about 3.7%. On this clone: Its antigen is unknown.

Sequences were derived from peripheral blood, sampled on day 0 of AZD1222 vaccination. The V gene is TRBV5-4, the J gene TRBJ1-2, with 10 bases lining up with TRBD1. The source of this sequence is an adult in good health. The CDR3 here is CASSWDRGANYGYTF. CDR3 nucleotides: TGTGCCAGCAGCTGGGACAGGGGAGCTAACTATGGCTACACCTTC.